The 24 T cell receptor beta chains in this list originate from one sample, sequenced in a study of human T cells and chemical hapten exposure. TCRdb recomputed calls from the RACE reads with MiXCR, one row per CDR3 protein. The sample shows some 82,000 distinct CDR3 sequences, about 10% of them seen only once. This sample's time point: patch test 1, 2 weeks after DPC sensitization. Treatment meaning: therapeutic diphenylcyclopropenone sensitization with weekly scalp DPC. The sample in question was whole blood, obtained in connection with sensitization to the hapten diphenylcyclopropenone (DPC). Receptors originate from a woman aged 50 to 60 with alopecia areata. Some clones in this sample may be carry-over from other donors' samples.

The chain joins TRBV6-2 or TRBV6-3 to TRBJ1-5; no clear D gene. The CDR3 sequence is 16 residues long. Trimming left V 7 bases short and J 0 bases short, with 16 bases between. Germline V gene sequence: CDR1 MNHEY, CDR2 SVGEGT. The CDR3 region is CASTHEGLYSNQPQHF. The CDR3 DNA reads TGTGCCAGCACCCATGAAGGGTTGTATAGCAATCAGCCCCAGCATTTT.

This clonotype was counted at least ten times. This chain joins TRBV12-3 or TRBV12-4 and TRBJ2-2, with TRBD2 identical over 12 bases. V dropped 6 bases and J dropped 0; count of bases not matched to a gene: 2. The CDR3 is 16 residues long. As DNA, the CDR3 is TGTGCCAGCAGGAGACTAGCGGGAGCGAACACCGGGGAGCTGTTTTTT. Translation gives CASRRLAGANTGELFF.

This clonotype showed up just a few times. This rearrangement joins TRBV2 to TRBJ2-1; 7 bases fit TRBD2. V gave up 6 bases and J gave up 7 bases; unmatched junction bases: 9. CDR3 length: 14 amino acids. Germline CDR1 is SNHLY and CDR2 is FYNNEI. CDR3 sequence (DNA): TGTGCCAGCAGGCTACTAGCGCTAGGGAATGAGCAGTTCTTC. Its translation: CASRLLALGNEQFF.

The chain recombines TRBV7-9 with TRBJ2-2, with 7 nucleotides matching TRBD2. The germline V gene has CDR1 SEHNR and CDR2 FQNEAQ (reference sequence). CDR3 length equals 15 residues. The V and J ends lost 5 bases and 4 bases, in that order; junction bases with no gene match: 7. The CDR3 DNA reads TGTGCCAGCAGCCCCGGACTAGTTCGCACCGGGGAGCTGTTTTTT. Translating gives CASSPGLVRTGELFF.

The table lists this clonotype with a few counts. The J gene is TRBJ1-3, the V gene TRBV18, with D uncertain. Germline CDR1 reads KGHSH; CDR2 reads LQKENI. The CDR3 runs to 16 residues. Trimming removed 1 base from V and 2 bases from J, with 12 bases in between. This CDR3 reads CASSPRPQGPGNTIYF. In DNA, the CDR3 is TGTGCCAGCTCACCACGACCCCAAGGGCCTGGAAACACCATATATTTT.

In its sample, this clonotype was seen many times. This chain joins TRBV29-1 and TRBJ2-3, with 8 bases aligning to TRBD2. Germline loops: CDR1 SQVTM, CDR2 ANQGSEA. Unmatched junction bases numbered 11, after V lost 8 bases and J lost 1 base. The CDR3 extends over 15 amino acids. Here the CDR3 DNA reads TGCAGCTCACAACTAGCGGCGAAGGGCACAGATACGCAGTATTTT. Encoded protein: CSSQLAAKGTDTQYF.

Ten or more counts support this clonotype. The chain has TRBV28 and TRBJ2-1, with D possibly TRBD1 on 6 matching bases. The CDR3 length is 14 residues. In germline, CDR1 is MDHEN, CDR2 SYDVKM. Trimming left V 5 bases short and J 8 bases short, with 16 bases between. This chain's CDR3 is CASSPPGTGHEQFF. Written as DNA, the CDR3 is TGTGCCAGCAGTCCCCCCGGAACAGGGCATGAGCAGTTCTTC.

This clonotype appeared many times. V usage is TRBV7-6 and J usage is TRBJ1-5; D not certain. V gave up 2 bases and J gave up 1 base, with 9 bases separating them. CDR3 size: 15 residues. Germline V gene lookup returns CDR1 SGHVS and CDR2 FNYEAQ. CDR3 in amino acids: CASSLQVGSNQPQHF. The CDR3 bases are TGTGCCAGCAGCTTACAGGTTGGGAGCAATCAGCCCCAGCATTTT.

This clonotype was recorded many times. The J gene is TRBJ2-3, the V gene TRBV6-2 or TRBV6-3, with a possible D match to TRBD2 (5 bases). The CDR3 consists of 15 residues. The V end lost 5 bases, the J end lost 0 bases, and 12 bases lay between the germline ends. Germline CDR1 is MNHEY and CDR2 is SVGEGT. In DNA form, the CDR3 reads TGTGCCAGCAGTCCCTCGGGAATTAGCACAGATACGCAGTATTTT. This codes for CASSPSGISTDTQYF.

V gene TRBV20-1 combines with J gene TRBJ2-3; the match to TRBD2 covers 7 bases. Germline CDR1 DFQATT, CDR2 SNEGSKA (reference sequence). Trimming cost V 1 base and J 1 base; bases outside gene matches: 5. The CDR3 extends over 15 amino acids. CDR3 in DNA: TGCAGTGCTAGAGTGGGGAGGGATGGCACAGATACGCAGTATTTT. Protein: CSARVGRDGTDTQYF.

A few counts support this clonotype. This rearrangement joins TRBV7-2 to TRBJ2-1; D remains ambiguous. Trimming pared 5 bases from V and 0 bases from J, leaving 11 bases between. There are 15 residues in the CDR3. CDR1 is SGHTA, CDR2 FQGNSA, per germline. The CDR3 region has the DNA TGTGCCAGCAGCCCTGACAAGAGCTCCTACAATGAGCAGTTCTTC. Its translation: CASSPDKSSYNEQFF.

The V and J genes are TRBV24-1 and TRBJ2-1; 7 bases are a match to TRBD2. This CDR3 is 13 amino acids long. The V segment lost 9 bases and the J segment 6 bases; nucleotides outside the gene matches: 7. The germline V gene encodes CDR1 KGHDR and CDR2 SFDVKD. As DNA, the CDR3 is TGTGCCACCGGACTGGGGACTACCAATGAGCAGTTCTTC. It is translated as CATGLGTTNEQFF.

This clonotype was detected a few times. CDR3 in DNA: TGTGCCAGCAGCGGATTACAGGGAAACACCATATATTTT. Translation: CASSGLQGNTIYF. The chain employs TRBV9 and TRBJ1-3; D gene uncertain. Germline V gene data show CDR1 as SGDLS and CDR2 as YYNGEE. Trimming stripped 3 bases from V and 4 bases from J, with 8 bases between. The CDR3 is 13 residues long.

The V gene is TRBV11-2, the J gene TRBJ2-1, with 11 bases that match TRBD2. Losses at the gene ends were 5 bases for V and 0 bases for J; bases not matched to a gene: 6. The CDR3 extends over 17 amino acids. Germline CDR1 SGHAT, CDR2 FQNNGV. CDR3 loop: CASSTFTSGSSYNEQFF. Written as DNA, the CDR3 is TGTGCCAGCAGCACCTTCACTAGCGGGAGCTCCTACAATGAGCAGTTCTTC.

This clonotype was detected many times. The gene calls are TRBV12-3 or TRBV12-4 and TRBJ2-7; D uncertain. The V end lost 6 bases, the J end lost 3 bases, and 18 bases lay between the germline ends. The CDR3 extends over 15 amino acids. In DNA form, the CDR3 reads TGTGCCAGCAGGGAGAGCCAGAACCATCACTACGAGCAGTACTTC. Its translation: CASRESQNHHYEQYF.

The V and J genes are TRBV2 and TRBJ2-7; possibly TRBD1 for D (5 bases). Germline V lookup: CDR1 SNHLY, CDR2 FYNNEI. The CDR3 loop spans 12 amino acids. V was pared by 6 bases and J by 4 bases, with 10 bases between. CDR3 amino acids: CASRLTVYEQYF. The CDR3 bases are TGTGCCAGCAGATTGACAGTATACGAGCAGTACTTC.

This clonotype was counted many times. The CDR3 sequence: CASSSTGAERGGNIQYF. CDR3 coding DNA: TGTGCCAGCAGCTCGACAGGGGCCGAACGGGGCGGAAACATTCAGTACTTC. V gene TRBV9 combines with J gene TRBJ2-4; 8 bases fit TRBD1. V trimming: 4 bases; J trimming: 6 bases; junction bases outside the gene matches: 15. Germline values: CDR1 SGDLS, CDR2 YYNGEE. The CDR3 is 17 residues long.

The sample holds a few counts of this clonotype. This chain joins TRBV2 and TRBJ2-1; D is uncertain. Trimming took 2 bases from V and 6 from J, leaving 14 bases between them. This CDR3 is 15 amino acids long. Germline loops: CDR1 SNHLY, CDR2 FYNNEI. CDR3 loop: CASSETSTIANEQFF. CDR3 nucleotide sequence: TGTGCCAGCAGTGAAACGAGCACGATTGCCAATGAGCAGTTCTTC.

For the CDR3, the DNA is TGCAGTGCTAGAATTTCCCCGGGACAGGGGTTTCACGATAGGGCCTTGAACTATGGCTACACCTTC. Protein: CSARISPGQGFHDRALNYGYTF. The chain joins TRBV20-1 to TRBJ1-2; 10 nucleotides match TRBD1. Germline V gives CDR1 DFQATT, CDR2 SNEGSKA (reference sequence). Unmatched junction bases numbered 26, after V lost 2 bases and J lost 2 bases. The CDR3 runs 22 residues.

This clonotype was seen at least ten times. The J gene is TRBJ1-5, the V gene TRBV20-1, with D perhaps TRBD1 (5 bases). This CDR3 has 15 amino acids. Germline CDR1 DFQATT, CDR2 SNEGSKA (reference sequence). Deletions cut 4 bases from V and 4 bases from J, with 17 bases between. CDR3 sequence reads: CSANTKEGSNQPQHF. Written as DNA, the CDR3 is TGCAGTGCTAATACTAAGGAGGGGTCAAATCAGCCCCAGCATTTT.

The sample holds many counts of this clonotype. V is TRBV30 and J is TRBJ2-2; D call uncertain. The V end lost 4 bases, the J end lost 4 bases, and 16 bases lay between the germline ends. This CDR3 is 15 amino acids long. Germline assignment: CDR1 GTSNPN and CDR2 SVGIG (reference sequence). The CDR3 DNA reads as TGTGCCTGGAAGATGATCGATTCGGGCACCGGGGAGCTGTTTTTT. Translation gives CAWKMIDSGTGELFF.

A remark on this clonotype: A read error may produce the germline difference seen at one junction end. CDR3 sequence (DNA): TGTGCCAGCTCCCCACTACCTGGGAGGGCTCAGCCCCAGCATTTT. Residues: CASSPLPGRAQPQHF. The chain combines TRBV18 with TRBJ1-5; no definite D call. This CDR3 comprises 15 residues. Germline CDR1 and CDR2: KGHSH and LQKENI.

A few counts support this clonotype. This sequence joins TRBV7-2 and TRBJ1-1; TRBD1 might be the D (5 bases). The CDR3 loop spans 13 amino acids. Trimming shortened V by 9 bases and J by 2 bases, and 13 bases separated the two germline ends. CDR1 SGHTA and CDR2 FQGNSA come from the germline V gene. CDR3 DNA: TGTGCCAGTTGGGGGGGTGTTAACACTGAAGCTTTCTTT. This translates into CASWGGVNTEAFF.

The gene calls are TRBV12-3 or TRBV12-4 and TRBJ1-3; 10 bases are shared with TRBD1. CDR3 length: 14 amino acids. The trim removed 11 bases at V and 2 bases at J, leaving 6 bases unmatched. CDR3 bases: TGTGCCGGAAGACAGGGGGCGGCTGGAAACACCATATATTTT. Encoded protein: CAGRQGAAGNTIYF.